This is a list of T cell receptor beta chains from one sample in a study of beta chain features in type 1 diabetes. The table came from immunoSEQ multiplex PCR; TCRdb's copy has only in-frame clones and leaves some out. The sample lists fewer than 450,000 clones; approximately 13% were seen once. Sequencing was done on a sample of naive CD4+ T cells from blood. The origin of the receptors is a woman aged 18-29 years with type 1 diabetes. CDR3s include the opening cysteine and the closing phenylalanine or tryptophan. Each record gives: CDR3 DNA, CDR3 protein, D gene, V gene, clone size, J gene. The D gene is left open where the match is weak. The size field is filled for only some rows; it gives once, few, many or a size class.

CDR3 DNA: TGCAGTGCTCCATTTAGCGGGACCCAGTACTTC
CDR3 protein: CSAPFSGTQYF
D gene: -
V gene: TRBV20-1
clone size: -
J gene: TRBJ2-5

CDR3 DNA: TGTGCCATCAGGAGGAACGAGCAAGAGACCCAGTACTTC
CDR3 protein: CAIRRNEQETQYF
D gene: -
V gene: TRBV10-3
clone size: few
J gene: TRBJ2-5

CDR3 DNA: TGTGCCAGTAGGGGCGGAGGGACTAGCGGGTACAATGAGCAGTTCTTC
CDR3 protein: CASRGGGTSGYNEQFF
D gene: TRBD2
V gene: TRBV19
clone size: -
J gene: TRBJ2-1

CDR3 DNA: TGTGCCAGCAGCCCAGGCCAGGGGAGAGACACTGAAGCTTTCTTT
CDR3 protein: CASSPGQGRDTEAFF
D gene: -
V gene: TRBV5-4
clone size: -
J gene: TRBJ1-1

CDR3 DNA: TGTGCCTGGAGCCCCCGGTCTGTGGAGCAGTACTTC
CDR3 protein: CAWSPRSVEQYF
D gene: -
V gene: TRBV30
clone size: -
J gene: TRBJ2-7

CDR3 DNA: TGCGCCAGCAGCTTGTTTACGGGAGTAGGAAATGAGCAGTTCTTC
CDR3 protein: CASSLFTGVGNEQFF
D gene: -
V gene: TRBV5-1
clone size: few
J gene: TRBJ2-1

CDR3 DNA: TGTGCCAGCAGCTTGGGACAGGGGGCAGCGCAGTTCTTC
CDR3 protein: CASSLGQGAAQFF
D gene: TRBD1
V gene: TRBV7-9
clone size: few
J gene: TRBJ2-1

CDR3 DNA: TGTGCCAGCTCACCGGCAGAGACCCAGTACTTC
CDR3 protein: CASSPAETQYF
D gene: -
V gene: TRBV18
clone size: few
J gene: TRBJ2-5

CDR3 DNA: TGTGCCAGCAGCCCGACACCTACCGGGGAGCTGTTTTTT
CDR3 protein: CASSPTPTGELFF
D gene: -
V gene: TRBV5-6
clone size: -
J gene: TRBJ2-2

CDR3 DNA: TGTGCCAGCACCGGTTTCGCGGGAGGTTGGAAGACCCAGTACTTC
CDR3 protein: CASTGFAGGWKTQYF
D gene: TRBD2
V gene: TRBV27
clone size: few
J gene: TRBJ2-5

CDR3 DNA: TGTGCCAGCAGCTCTCAACCGACCGGGACTAACGGGCGAGAGACCCAGTACTTC
CDR3 protein: CASSSQPTGTNGRETQYF
D gene: TRBD2
V gene: TRBV7-3
clone size: -
J gene: TRBJ2-5

CDR3 DNA: TGTGCCTGGACCCGGACAGCTAACTATGGCTACACCTTC
CDR3 protein: CAWTRTANYGYTF
D gene: -
V gene: TRBV30
clone size: -
J gene: TRBJ1-2

CDR3 DNA: TGTGCCAGCTCAGTCGACAGGGGCGACACTGAAGCTTTCTTT
CDR3 protein: CASSVDRGDTEAFF
D gene: TRBD1
V gene: TRBV18
clone size: few
J gene: TRBJ1-1

CDR3 DNA: TGTGCCAGCAGCTTACGGGAATTTTCCTACGAGCAGTACTTC
CDR3 protein: CASSLREFSYEQYF
D gene: -
V gene: TRBV7-9
clone size: -
J gene: TRBJ2-7

CDR3 DNA: TGTGCCTGGGGCCCCGGACTAGCAGGAGGGGCAGAGACCCAGTACTTC
CDR3 protein: CAWGPGLAGGAETQYF
D gene: TRBD2
V gene: TRBV30
clone size: -
J gene: TRBJ2-5

CDR3 DNA: TGCGCCAGCAGCTTGGTGGGGGCCGGGGCCAACTATGGCTACACCTTC
CDR3 protein: CASSLVGAGANYGYTF
D gene: -
V gene: TRBV5-1
clone size: few
J gene: TRBJ1-2

CDR3 DNA: TGTGCCAGCAGTCCTAGCGGGAGCTCCTACAATGAGCAGTTCTTC
CDR3 protein: CASSPSGSSYNEQFF
D gene: TRBD2
V gene: TRBV6-5
clone size: few
J gene: TRBJ2-1

CDR3 DNA: TGTGCCAGCAGTTTATTGGGTGACAGTACCTACGAGCAGTACTTC
CDR3 protein: CASSLLGDSTYEQYF
D gene: -
V gene: TRBV27
clone size: -
J gene: TRBJ2-7

CDR3 DNA: TGTGCCAGCAGACAGGGCCCTACCGGGGAGCTGTTTTTT
CDR3 protein: CASRQGPTGELFF
D gene: -
V gene: TRBV2
clone size: -
J gene: TRBJ2-2

CDR3 DNA: TGTGCCAGCAGCTTTTTCGCGATCGAGGGCTACACCTTC
CDR3 protein: CASSFFAIEGYTF
D gene: -
V gene: TRBV7-2
clone size: few
J gene: TRBJ1-2

CDR3 DNA: TGTGCCTGGAGTGTAAACCATTTAAGCGACAATGAGCAGTTCTTC
CDR3 protein: CAWSVNHLSDNEQFF
D gene: -
V gene: TRBV30
clone size: -
J gene: TRBJ2-1

CDR3 DNA: TGTGCCAGCAGCTTAGAACTAGCGAAGAGACCCACCGGGGAGCTGTTTTTT
CDR3 protein: CASSLELAKRPTGELFF
D gene: TRBD2
V gene: TRBV7-8
clone size: -
J gene: TRBJ2-2

CDR3 DNA: TGTGCTAGTGGTTTCGGAGGGAGGGAGCAGTTCTTC
CDR3 protein: CASGFGGREQFF
D gene: -
V gene: TRBV12-5
clone size: few
J gene: TRBJ2-1

CDR3 DNA: TGCAGCGTCCCCCGGGGCACTGAAGCTTTCTTT
CDR3 protein: CSVPRGTEAFF
D gene: -
V gene: TRBV29-1
clone size: few
J gene: TRBJ1-1

CDR3 DNA: TGTGCCACCAGCAGAGACGAAGGGGGCGACCAGCCCCAGCATTTT
CDR3 protein: CATSRDEGGDQPQHF
D gene: TRBD1
V gene: TRBV15
clone size: few
J gene: TRBJ1-5

CDR3 DNA: TGTGCCAGCAGCTTATTATTACGGATTGGAGGGACCGATGAGCAGTTCTTC
CDR3 protein: CASSLLLRIGGTDEQFF
D gene: -
V gene: TRBV11-2
clone size: -
J gene: TRBJ2-1

CDR3 DNA: TGCGCCAGCAGCTTCACGAGTCAGAAGGAGGAGACCCAGTACTTC
CDR3 protein: CASSFTSQKEETQYF
D gene: -
V gene: TRBV5-1
clone size: -
J gene: TRBJ2-5

CDR3 DNA: TGTGCCAGCAGCACCGCCCAAGAGGAAGGGGCCAAACCGACTGAAGCTTTCTTT
CDR3 protein: CASSTAQEEGAKPTEAFF
D gene: -
V gene: TRBV11-1
clone size: -
J gene: TRBJ1-1

CDR3 DNA: TGTGCCAGCAGCCATATTCCCGGGACAGGGGGCAATCAGCCCCAGCATTTT
CDR3 protein: CASSHIPGTGGNQPQHF
D gene: TRBD1
V gene: TRBV28
clone size: few
J gene: TRBJ1-5

CDR3 DNA: TGTGCCAGCAGCTTAGGGGTGGGACTAGCGGGTTCTGAGCAGTTCTTC
CDR3 protein: CASSLGVGLAGSEQFF
D gene: TRBD2
V gene: TRBV7-3
clone size: -
J gene: TRBJ2-1

CDR3 DNA: TGTGCCAGCAGCTCCGTATACACAGATACGCAGTATTTT
CDR3 protein: CASSSVYTDTQYF
D gene: -
V gene: TRBV7-2
clone size: -
J gene: TRBJ2-3

CDR3 DNA: TGTGCCAGCTCACCGGGACTCCAAGAGACCCAGTACTTC
CDR3 protein: CASSPGLQETQYF
D gene: -
V gene: TRBV18
clone size: few
J gene: TRBJ2-5

CDR3 DNA: TGTGCCAGTAGACTAGCGGGAGAAGATACGCAGTATTTT
CDR3 protein: CASRLAGEDTQYF
D gene: TRBD2
V gene: TRBV19
clone size: few
J gene: TRBJ2-3

CDR3 DNA: TGTGCCAGCTCACACACTCCGTGGGCTAGCAATCAGCCCCAGCATTTT
CDR3 protein: CASSHTPWASNQPQHF
D gene: -
V gene: TRBV18
clone size: -
J gene: TRBJ1-5

CDR3 DNA: TGCAGCGCCGTATATCGCGGGGCTCTAGCTTTCTTT
CDR3 protein: CSAVYRGALAFF
D gene: -
V gene: TRBV29-1
clone size: -
J gene: TRBJ1-1

CDR3 DNA: TGTGCCAGCAGCTGGACAGGGAAGGACACTGAAGCTTTCTTT
CDR3 protein: CASSWTGKDTEAFF
D gene: TRBD1
V gene: TRBV7-9
clone size: -
J gene: TRBJ1-1

CDR3 DNA: TGTGCCAGCCAGGACGGAGAGGGGGCTGGGACCTACGAGCAGTACTTC
CDR3 protein: CASQDGEGAGTYEQYF
D gene: TRBD1
V gene: TRBV7-2
clone size: -
J gene: TRBJ2-7

CDR3 DNA: TGTGCCAGCACGGTGGTACCGCTAATGAACACTGAAGCTTTCTTT
CDR3 protein: CASTVVPLMNTEAFF
D gene: -
V gene: TRBV18
clone size: -
J gene: TRBJ1-1

CDR3 DNA: TGTGCCAGCAGCTCTCCGGGAAGTGGAGGCAAAAACATTCAGTACTTC
CDR3 protein: CASSSPGSGGKNIQYF
D gene: -
V gene: TRBV7-9
clone size: -
J gene: TRBJ2-4

CDR3 DNA: TGTGCCAGCAGTTCAGGACAGGGCCCCCCTGAGCAGTTCTTC
CDR3 protein: CASSSGQGPPEQFF
D gene: TRBD1
V gene: TRBV28
clone size: -
J gene: TRBJ2-1

CDR3 DNA: TGTGCCAGCAGTTCAGGGGAGAGCAATCAGCCCCAGCATTTT
CDR3 protein: CASSSGESNQPQHF
D gene: -
V gene: TRBV28
clone size: -
J gene: TRBJ1-5

CDR3 DNA: TGCGCCAGCAGCCCGGGACTAGCGGGAGTTACCCCCGGAAACATTCAGTACTTC
CDR3 protein: CASSPGLAGVTPGNIQYF
D gene: TRBD2
V gene: TRBV4-1
clone size: -
J gene: TRBJ2-4

CDR3 DNA: TGTGCCAGCAGCTATCAAGGGAGGGGGAACTCCTACGAGCAGTACTTC
CDR3 protein: CASSYQGRGNSYEQYF
D gene: -
V gene: TRBV6-6
clone size: few
J gene: TRBJ2-7

CDR3 DNA: TGCGCCAGCAGCTTGGATGAGGGGACCCAGTACTTC
CDR3 protein: CASSLDEGTQYF
D gene: -
V gene: TRBV5-1
clone size: few
J gene: TRBJ2-5

CDR3 DNA: TGTGCCAGCAGTTATTCAGCGGGAGTTGCAGATACGCAGTATTTT
CDR3 protein: CASSYSAGVADTQYF
D gene: TRBD2
V gene: TRBV6-6
clone size: few
J gene: TRBJ2-3

CDR3 DNA: TGTGCCAGCAGCTATAGCGGGCAGGCCTACGAGCAGTACTTC
CDR3 protein: CASSYSGQAYEQYF
D gene: TRBD2
V gene: TRBV5-4
clone size: few
J gene: TRBJ2-7

CDR3 DNA: TGTGCCAGCAGCCAAGATGACCTACTAGCGGGATACAATGAGCAGTTCTTC
CDR3 protein: CASSQDDLLAGYNEQFF
D gene: TRBD2
V gene: TRBV14
clone size: -
J gene: TRBJ2-1

CDR3 DNA: TGTGCCAGCAGCCCCGGACTAGCGGGACCAGATACGCAGTATTTT
CDR3 protein: CASSPGLAGPDTQYF
D gene: TRBD2
V gene: TRBV7-9
clone size: few
J gene: TRBJ2-3

CDR3 DNA: TGTGCCAGCAGTCAGGGACAGCGGAACTACGAGCAGTACTTC
CDR3 protein: CASSQGQRNYEQYF
D gene: TRBD1
V gene: TRBV6-6
clone size: -
J gene: TRBJ2-7

CDR3 DNA: TGTGCCAGCAGCTTAGGAGGGGCCGTGTCCTACAATGAGCAGTTCTTC
CDR3 protein: CASSLGGAVSYNEQFF
D gene: -
V gene: TRBV5-4
clone size: few
J gene: TRBJ2-1

CDR3 DNA: TGTGCCAGCAGCCCGACGGGGGGCCGCTACGAGCAGTACTTC
CDR3 protein: CASSPTGGRYEQYF
D gene: -
V gene: TRBV6-5
clone size: -
J gene: TRBJ2-7

CDR3 DNA: TGTGCCGGACTAAAGCGACCAGGGGGCACTGAAGCTTTCTTT
CDR3 protein: CAGLKRPGGTEAFF
D gene: -
V gene: TRBV21-1
clone size: few
J gene: TRBJ1-1

CDR3 DNA: TGTGCCAGCAGCTTTTCTAACACTGAAGCTTTCTTT
CDR3 protein: CASSFSNTEAFF
D gene: -
V gene: TRBV11-3
clone size: few
J gene: TRBJ1-1

CDR3 DNA: TGTGCCTGGAGTACAGGGGGGGGATACAATGAGCAGTTCTTC
CDR3 protein: CAWSTGGGYNEQFF
D gene: -
V gene: TRBV30
clone size: few
J gene: TRBJ2-1